A selection of T cell receptor beta chains follows, all from one sample in a study of control samples from healthy donors and cancer patients. Using immunoSEQ multiplex PCR, the repertoire was profiled, and TCRdb retains in-frame clones only, with some absent. The table lists under 300,000 clones, over 75% of them singletons. The material sequenced was PBMCs. The receptors were sampled from a woman aged 60-75 years with lung cancer. Both conserved end residues are part of each CDR3. The D gene is left open where the match is weak. Clone size is shown for a subset of rows, as once, few, many or a class of expanded clone.

cdr3_aa cdr3_nt j_call d_call clone_size v_call
CATSTDGTRTETQYF TGTGCCACCAGCACCGACGGGACTAGAACAGAGACCCAGTACTTC TRBJ2-5 TRBD2 NA TRBV15
CASSVMTGGRDEQYF TGTGCCAGCAGCGTGATGACAGGGGGTCGGGACGAGCAGTACTTC TRBJ2-7 TRBD1 once TRBV3-1/TRBV3-2
CASSYLPGRTEAFF TGTGCCAGCAGTTACCTACCGGGCAGAACTGAAGCTTTCTTT TRBJ1-1 NA NA TRBV6-5
CSASFLAGGTDTQYF TGCAGTGCTAGTTTTCTAGCGGGGGGAACGGATACGCAGTATTTT TRBJ2-3 TRBD2 NA TRBV20-1
CASSYPKGRDRGNQPQHF TGTGCCAGCAGCTACCCGAAAGGTAGGGACAGAGGCAATCAGCCCCAGCATTTT TRBJ1-5 TRBD1 once TRBV5-4
CASSFVPLSGANVLTF TGTGCCAGCAGTTTTGTTCCCCTATCTGGGGCCAACGTCCTGACTTTC TRBJ2-6 NA few TRBV27
CASSLDREETQYF TGTGCCAGCAGCTTAGATCGTGAGGAGACCCAGTACTTC TRBJ2-5 NA NA TRBV11-2
CASSESGWADEQYF TGCGCCAGCAGTGAGTCAGGTTGGGCGGACGAGCAGTACTTC TRBJ2-7 NA NA TRBV10-2
CASSPRTGVNTEAFF TGTGCCAGCAGTCCCCGGACAGGGGTGAACACTGAAGCTTTCTTT TRBJ1-1 TRBD1 NA TRBV27
CASSLETGNTEAFF TGTGCCAGCAGCCTTGAGACAGGGAACACTGAAGCTTTCTTT TRBJ1-1 NA NA TRBV2
CASSSGIHTEAFF TGTGCCAGTAGTAGTGGCATCCACACTGAAGCTTTCTTT TRBJ1-1 NA NA TRBV19
CSVGAQGDQPQHF TGCAGCGTTGGGGCACAGGGGGATCAGCCCCAGCATTTT TRBJ1-5 TRBD1 few TRBV29-1
CASSESRQGPETQYF TGCGCCAGCAGTGAGTCGAGGCAGGGGCCAGAGACCCAGTACTTC TRBJ2-5 NA NA TRBV10-2
CASSSGMRTDYYEQYF TGTGCCAGCAGCTCGGGGATGAGGACAGACTACTACGAGCAGTACTTC TRBJ2-7 NA few TRBV5-5
CASNKGTGSFYEQYF TGTGCCAGCAACAAGGGGACAGGGAGCTTCTACGAGCAGTACTTC TRBJ2-7 TRBD1 once TRBV9
CASGAQGRIPTEAFF TGTGCCAGCGGGGCCCAGGGACGTATCCCCACTGAAGCTTTCTTT TRBJ1-1 NA once TRBV6-5